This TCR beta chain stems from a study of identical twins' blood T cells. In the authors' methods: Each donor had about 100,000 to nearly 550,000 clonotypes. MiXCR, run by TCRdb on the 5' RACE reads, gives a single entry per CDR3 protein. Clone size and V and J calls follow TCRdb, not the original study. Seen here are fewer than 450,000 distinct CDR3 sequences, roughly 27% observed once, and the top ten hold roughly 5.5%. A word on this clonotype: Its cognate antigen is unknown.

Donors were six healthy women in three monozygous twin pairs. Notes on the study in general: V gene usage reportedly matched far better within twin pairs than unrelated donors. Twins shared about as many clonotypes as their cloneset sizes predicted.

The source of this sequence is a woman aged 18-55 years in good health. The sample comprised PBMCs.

The CDR3 DNA reads TGTGCCAGCAGCCTAATGTGGCCTCTGGACTATGGCTACACCTTC. Protein product: CASSLMWPLDYGYTF. V usage is TRBV7-8 and J usage is TRBJ1-2, with D uncertain. The CDR3 sequence is 15 residues long. V gave up 5 bases and J gave up 3 bases, with 16 bases separating them. The germline V gene encodes CDR1 SGHVS and CDR2 FQNEAQ.